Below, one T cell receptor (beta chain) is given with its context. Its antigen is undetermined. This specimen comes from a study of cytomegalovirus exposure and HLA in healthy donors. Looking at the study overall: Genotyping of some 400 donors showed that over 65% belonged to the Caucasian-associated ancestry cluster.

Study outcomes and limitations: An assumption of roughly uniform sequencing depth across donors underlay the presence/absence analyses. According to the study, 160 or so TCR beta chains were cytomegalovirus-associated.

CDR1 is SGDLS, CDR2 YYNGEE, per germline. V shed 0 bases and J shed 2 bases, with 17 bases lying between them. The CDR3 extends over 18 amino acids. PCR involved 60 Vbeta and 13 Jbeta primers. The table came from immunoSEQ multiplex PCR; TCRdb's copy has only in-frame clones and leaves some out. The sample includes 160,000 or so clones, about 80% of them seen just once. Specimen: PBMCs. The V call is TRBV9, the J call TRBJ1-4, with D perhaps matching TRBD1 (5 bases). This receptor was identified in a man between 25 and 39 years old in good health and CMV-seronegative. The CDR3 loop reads CASSVGIAPGQTNEKLFF. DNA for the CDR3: TGTGCCAGCAGCGTAGGTATCGCGCCAGGGCAGACTAATGAAAAACTGTTTTTT. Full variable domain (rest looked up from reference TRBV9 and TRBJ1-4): DSGVTQTPKHLITATGQRVTLRCSPRSGDLSVYWYQQSLDQGLQFLIQYYNGEERAKGNILERFSAQQFPDLHSELNLSSLELGDSALYFCASSVGIAPGQTNEKLFFGSGTQLSVL.